These 7 T cell receptor beta chains originate from one sample sequenced in a study of blood T cell repertoires in COVID-19. Here immunoSEQ multiplex PCR was the method, and the copy in TCRdb shows in-frame clones only, minus some. The sample contains 220,000 or so clones, around 86% of which appear only once. Sequenced: peripheral blood. Receptors were obtained from a woman aged 45-60 years with COVID-19, enrolled during active disease.

The genes are TRBV13 and TRBJ1-1; TRBD1 might be the D (6 bases). CDR3 length equals 15 residues. CDR1 is PRHDT and CDR2 is FYEKMQ in the germline V gene (reference sequence). V lost 1 base to trimming and J lost 2 bases, with 11 bases between them. The CDR3 coding sequence is TGTGCCAGCAGCTTAGACGGGGGGCGAAACACTGAAGCTTTCTTT. It is translated as CASSLDGGRNTEAFF.

V usage is TRBV28 and J usage is TRBJ2-2; 7 positions match TRBD1. The J segment lost 4 bases and the V segment lost 11 bases, leaving 10 bases of the junction unmatched. In germline, CDR1 is MDHEN, CDR2 SYDVKM. There are 14 residues in the CDR3. CDR3 protein: CAGEGRGRTGELFF. CDR3 DNA sequence: TGTGCCGGCGAGGGAAGGGGGCGCACCGGGGAGCTGTTTTTT.

In DNA form, the CDR3 reads TGTGCCAGCAGCCCCAGGGTGGATGGAAACACCATATATTTT. Its translation: CASSPRVDGNTIYF. The chain joins TRBV27 to TRBJ1-3; tentatively, D is TRBD1 (5 bases). V lost 6 bases to trimming and J lost 3 bases, with 12 bases between them. This CDR3 spans 14 amino acids. Germline V CDR1 and CDR2: MNHEY, SMNVEV (reference sequence).

J is TRBJ2-7 and V is TRBV7-9; the D gene is possibly TRBD1 (6 bases). Trimming shortened V by 2 bases and J by 5 bases, and 13 bases separated the two germline ends. This CDR3 contains 14 residues. Germline lookup yields CDR1 SEHNR and CDR2 FQNEAQ (reference sequence). The CDR3 reads CASSLRTAPHEQYF. The CDR3 region has the DNA TGTGCCAGCAGCTTACGGACAGCGCCCCACGAGCAGTACTTC.

This rearrangement joins TRBV2 to TRBJ1-2, with a possible D match to TRBD1 (6 bases). Trimming stripped 6 bases from V and 2 bases from J, with 16 bases between. There are 15 residues in the CDR3. From germline, CDR1 is SNHLY and CDR2 FYNNEI. The CDR3 sequence is CASSSPGQTNYGYTF. CDR3 sequence (DNA): TGTGCCAGCAGCTCTCCGGGACAAACAAACTATGGCTACACCTTC.

The chain couples TRBV6-5 to TRBJ2-5; 8 bases fit TRBD1. This CDR3 spans 15 amino acids. V shed 4 bases and J 1 base; nucleotides not matched to a gene: 5. Looked up from germline, CDR1 is MNHEY and CDR2 is SVGAGI. CDR3 sequence reads: CASSSPGTGQETQYF. The CDR3 nucleotides are TGTGCCAGCAGTTCTCCCGGGACAGGCCAAGAGACCCAGTACTTC.

The rearrangement joins TRBV6-6 to TRBJ1-1; TRBD1 agrees at 9 bases. Germline values: CDR1 MNHNY, CDR2 SVGAGI (reference sequence). V was pared by 6 bases and J by 7 bases, with 12 bases of the junction left unmatched. This CDR3 comprises 15 residues. The DNA for the CDR3 is TGTGCCAGCAGACACTCGGACAGGGGAGCTGATGAAGCTTTCTTT. Its protein product is CASRHSDRGADEAFF.